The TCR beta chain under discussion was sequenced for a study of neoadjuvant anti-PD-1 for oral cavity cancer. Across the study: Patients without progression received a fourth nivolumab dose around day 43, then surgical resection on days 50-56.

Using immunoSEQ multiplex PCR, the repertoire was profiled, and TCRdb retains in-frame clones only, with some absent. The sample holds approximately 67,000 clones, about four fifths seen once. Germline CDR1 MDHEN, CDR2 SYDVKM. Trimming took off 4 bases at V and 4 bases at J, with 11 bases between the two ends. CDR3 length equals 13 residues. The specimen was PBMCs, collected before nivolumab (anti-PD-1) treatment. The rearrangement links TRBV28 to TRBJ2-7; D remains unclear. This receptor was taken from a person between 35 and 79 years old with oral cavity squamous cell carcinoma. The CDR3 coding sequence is TGTGCCAGCAGTTCGGGCCCCCTTTACGAGCAGTACTTC. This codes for CASSSGPLYEQYF.